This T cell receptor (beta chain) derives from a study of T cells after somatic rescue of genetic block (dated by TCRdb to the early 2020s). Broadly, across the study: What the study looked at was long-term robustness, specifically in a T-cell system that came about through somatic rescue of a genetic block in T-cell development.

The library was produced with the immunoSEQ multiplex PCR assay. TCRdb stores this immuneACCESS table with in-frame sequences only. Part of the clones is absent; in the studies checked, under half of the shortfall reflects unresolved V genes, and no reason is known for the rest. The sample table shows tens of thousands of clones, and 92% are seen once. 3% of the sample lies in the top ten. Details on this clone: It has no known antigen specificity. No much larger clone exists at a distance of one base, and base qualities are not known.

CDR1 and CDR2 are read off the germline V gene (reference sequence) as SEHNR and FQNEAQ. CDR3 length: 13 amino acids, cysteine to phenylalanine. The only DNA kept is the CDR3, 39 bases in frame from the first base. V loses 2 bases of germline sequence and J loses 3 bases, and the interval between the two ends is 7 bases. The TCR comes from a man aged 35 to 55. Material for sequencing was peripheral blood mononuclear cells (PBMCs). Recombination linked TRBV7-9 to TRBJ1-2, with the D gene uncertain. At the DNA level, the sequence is TGTGCCAGCAGCTTAACCGGAGACTATGGCTACACCTTC. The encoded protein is CASSLTGDYGYTF.